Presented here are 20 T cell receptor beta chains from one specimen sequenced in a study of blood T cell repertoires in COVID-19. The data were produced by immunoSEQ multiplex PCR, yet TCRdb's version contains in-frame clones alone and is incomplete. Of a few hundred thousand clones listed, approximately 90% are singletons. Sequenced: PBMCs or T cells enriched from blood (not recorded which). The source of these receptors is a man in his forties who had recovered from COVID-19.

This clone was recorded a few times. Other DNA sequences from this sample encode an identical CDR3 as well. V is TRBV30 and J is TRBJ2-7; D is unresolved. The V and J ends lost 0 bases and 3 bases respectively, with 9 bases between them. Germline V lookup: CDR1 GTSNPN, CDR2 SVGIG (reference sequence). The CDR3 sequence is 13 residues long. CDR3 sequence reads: CAWSVSLYYEQYF. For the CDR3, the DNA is TGTGCCTGGAGTGTATCGTTGTACTACGAGCAGTACTTC.

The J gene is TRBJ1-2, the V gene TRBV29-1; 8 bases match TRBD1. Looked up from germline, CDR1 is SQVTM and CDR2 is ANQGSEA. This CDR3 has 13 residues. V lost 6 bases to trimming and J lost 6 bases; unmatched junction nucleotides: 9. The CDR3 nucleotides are TGCAGCGTCGGGGACAGGAGGAGTAATGGCTACACCTTC. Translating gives CSVGDRRSNGYTF. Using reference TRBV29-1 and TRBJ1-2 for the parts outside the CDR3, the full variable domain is SAVISQKPSRDICQRGTSLTIQCQVDSQVTMMFWYRQQPGQSLTLIATANQGSEATYESGFVIDKFPISRPNLTFSTLTVSNMSPEDSSIYLCSVGDRRSNGYTFGSGTRLTVV.

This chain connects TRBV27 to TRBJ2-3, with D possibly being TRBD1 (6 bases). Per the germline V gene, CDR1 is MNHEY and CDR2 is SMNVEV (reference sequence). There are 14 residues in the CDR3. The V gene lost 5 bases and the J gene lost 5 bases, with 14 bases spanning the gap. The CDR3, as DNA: TGTGCCAGCAGTGAAAGGGAAGGGGGAGATACGCAGTATTTT. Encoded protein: CASSEREGGDTQYF.

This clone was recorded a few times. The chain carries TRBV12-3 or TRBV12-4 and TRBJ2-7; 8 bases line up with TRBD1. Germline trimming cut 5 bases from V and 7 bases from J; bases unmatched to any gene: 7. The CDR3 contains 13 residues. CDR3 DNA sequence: TGTGCCAGCAGTCTAGGACAGGGTGGAGAGCAGTACTTC. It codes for CASSLGQGGEQYF.

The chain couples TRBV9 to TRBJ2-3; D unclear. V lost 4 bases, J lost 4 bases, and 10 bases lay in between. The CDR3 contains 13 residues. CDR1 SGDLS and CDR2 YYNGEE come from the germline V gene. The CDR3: CASSLLGSDTQYF. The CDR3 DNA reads TGTGCCAGCAGCCTCCTCGGTTCAGATACGCAGTATTTT.

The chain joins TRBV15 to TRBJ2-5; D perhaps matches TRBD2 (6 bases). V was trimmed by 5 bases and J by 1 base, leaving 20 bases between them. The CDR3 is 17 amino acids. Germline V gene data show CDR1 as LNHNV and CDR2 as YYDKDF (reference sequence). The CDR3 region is CATSSPRRGALQETQYF. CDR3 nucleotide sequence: TGTGCCACCAGCTCCCCTAGGAGGGGAGCCCTCCAAGAGACCCAGTACTTC.

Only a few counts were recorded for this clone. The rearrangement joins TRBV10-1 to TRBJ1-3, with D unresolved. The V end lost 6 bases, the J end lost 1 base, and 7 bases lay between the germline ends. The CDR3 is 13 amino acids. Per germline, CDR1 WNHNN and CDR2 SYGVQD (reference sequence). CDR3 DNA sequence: TGCGCCAGCAGCAGAGGATCTGGAAACACCATATATTTT. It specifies CASSRGSGNTIYF.

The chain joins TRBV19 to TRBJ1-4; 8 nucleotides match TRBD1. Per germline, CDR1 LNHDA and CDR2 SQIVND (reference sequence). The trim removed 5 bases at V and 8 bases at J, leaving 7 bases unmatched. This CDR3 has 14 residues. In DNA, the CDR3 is TGTGCCAGTAGTGGCGGGAGACAGGGGGAAAAACTGTTTTTT. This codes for CASSGGRQGEKLFF.

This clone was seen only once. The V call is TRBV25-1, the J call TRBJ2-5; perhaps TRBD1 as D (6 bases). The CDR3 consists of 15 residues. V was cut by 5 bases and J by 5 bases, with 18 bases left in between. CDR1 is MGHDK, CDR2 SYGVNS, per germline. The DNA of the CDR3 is TGTGCCAGCAGTTCCGGGACAAGCCCAGGCGAGACCCAGTACTTC. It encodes CASSSGTSPGETQYF.

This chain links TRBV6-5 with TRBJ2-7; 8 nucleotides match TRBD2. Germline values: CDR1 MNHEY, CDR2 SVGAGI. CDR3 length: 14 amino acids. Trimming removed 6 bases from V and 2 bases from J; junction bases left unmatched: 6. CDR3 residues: CASRERGSAYEQYF. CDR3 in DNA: TGTGCCAGCAGGGAGCGGGGGTCGGCCTACGAGCAGTACTTC.

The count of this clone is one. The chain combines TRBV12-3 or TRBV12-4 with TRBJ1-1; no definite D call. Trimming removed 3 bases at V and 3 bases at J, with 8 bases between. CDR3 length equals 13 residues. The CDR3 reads CASSLYEDTEAFF. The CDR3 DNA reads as TGTGCCAGCAGTTTGTACGAGGACACTGAAGCTTTCTTT.

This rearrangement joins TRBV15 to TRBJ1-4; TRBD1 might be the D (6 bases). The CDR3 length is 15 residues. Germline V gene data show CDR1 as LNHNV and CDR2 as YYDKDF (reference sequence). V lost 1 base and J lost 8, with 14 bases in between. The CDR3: CATSRGSGVLEKLFF. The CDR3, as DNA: TGTGCCACCAGCAGAGGGTCAGGGGTTCTCGAAAAACTGTTTTTT.

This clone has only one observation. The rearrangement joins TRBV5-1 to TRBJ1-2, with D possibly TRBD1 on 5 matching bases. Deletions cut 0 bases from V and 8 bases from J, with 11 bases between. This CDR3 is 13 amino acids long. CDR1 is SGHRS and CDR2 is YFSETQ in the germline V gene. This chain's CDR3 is CASSLATVGGYTF. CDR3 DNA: TGCGCCAGCAGCTTGGCGACAGTGGGCGGCTACACCTTC.

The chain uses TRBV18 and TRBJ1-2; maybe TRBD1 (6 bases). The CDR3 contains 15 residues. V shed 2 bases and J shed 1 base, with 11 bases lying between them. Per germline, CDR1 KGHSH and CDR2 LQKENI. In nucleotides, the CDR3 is TGTGCCAGCTCACCATCAGGACAGCTTAACTATGGCTACACCTTC. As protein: CASSPSGQLNYGYTF.

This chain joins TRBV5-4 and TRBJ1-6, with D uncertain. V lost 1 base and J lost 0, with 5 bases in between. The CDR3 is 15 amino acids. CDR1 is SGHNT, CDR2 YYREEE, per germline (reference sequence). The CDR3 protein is CASSLPSSYNSPLHF. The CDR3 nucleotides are TGTGCCAGCAGCTTGCCTAGCTCCTATAATTCACCCCTCCACTTT. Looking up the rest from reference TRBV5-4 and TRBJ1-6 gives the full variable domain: ETGVTQSPTHLIKTRGQQVTLRCSSQSGHNTVSWYQQALGQGPQFIFQYYREEENGRGNFPPRFSGLQFPNYSSELNVNALELDDSALYLCASSLPSSYNSPLHFGNGTRLTVT.

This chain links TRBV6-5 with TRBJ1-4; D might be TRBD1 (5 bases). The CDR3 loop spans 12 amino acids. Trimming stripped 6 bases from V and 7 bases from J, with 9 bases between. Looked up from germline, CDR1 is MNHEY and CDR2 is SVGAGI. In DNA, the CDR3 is TGTGCCAGCAGCCGAACAGGTGAAAAACTGTTTTTT. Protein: CASSRTGEKLFF.

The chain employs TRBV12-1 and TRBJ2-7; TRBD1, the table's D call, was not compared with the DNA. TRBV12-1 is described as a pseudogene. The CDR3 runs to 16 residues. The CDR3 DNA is TGTGCCAGCAGCACGCTTCGGGGGACAGATTCCTACGAGCAGTACTTC. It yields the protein CASSTLRGTDSYEQYF.

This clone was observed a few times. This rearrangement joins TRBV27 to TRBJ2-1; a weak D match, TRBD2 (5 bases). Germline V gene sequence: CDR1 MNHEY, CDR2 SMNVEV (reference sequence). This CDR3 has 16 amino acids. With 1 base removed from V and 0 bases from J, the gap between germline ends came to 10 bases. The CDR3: CASSLYPGGSYNEQFF. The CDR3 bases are TGTGCCAGCAGTTTATATCCCGGAGGCTCCTACAATGAGCAGTTCTTC.

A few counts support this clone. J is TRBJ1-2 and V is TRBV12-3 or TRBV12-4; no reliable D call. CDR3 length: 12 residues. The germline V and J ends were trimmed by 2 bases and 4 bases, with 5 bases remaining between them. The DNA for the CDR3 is TGTGCCAGCAGTTTACTCCGCTATGGCTACACCTTC. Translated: CASSLLRYGYTF.

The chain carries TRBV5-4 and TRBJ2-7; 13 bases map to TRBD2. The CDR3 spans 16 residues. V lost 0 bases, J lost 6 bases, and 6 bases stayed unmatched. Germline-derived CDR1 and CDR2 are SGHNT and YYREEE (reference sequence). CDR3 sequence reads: CASSLELAGGRIEQYF. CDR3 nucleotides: TGTGCCAGCAGCTTGGAACTAGCGGGGGGGAGGATCGAGCAGTACTTC.